The 11 T cell receptor beta chains given below trace back to one sample, sequenced in a study of CDR3 diversity in severe acne. A single record per CDR3 protein comes from TCRdb applying MiXCR to the PCR reads. The table has about 86,000 distinct CDR3 sequences, around 53% seen once. Specimen: blood. All receptors derive from a male donor in good health, without acne.

This clonotype has only a few counts. The V and J genes are TRBV24-1 and TRBJ1-2; D may be TRBD1 (5 bases). Germline-derived CDR1 and CDR2 are KGHDR and SFDVKD. This CDR3 comprises 13 residues. V lost 4 bases and J lost 8, with 13 bases in between. CDR3 in DNA: TGTGCCACCAGTGACTTTACAGGAGGGGGCTACACCTTC. Its translation: CATSDFTGGGYTF.

The genes are TRBV2 and TRBJ1-4; possible D gene TRBD1, 5 bases. The CDR3 has 14 amino acids. Germline CDR1 reads SNHLY; CDR2 reads FYNNEI. V shed 6 bases and J shed 3 bases, with 11 bases lying between them. CDR3 sequence (DNA): TGTGCCAGCAGAAGGGACGGACCTAATGAAAAACTGTTTTTT. Protein sequence: CASRRDGPNEKLFF.

The chain combines TRBV6-5 with TRBJ2-2; perhaps TRBD2 as D (6 bases). Germline-derived CDR1 and CDR2 are MNHEY and SVGAGI. CDR3 size: 13 residues. Trimming stripped 7 bases from V and 7 bases from J, with 13 bases between. CDR3 DNA sequence: TGTGCCAGCAATCGGGGGACGGGCGGGGAGCTGTTTTTT. This translates into CASNRGTGGELFF.

The chain recombines TRBV29-1 with TRBJ1-1, with 10 bases aligning to TRBD1. V was pared by 6 bases and J by 11 bases, with 15 bases of the junction left unmatched. Per the germline V gene, CDR1 is SQVTM and CDR2 is ANQGSEA. CDR3 length equals 14 residues. The chain's CDR3 is CSVDPGQGLYEAFF. DNA of the CDR3: TGCAGCGTCGACCCGGGACAGGGGTTATATGAGGCTTTCTTT.

This clonotype appeared once. Relative to the germline gene, one junction end is altered; a read error may explain this. The rearrangement links TRBV24-1 to TRBJ2-7; D is perhaps TRBD1 (6 bases). Germline V lookup: CDR1 KGHDR, CDR2 SFDVKD. The CDR3 sequence is 15 residues long. CDR3 sequence reads: CASSPRTGKLYEQYF. DNA for the CDR3: TGTGCCAGCAGTCCGCGAACAGGGAAACTCTACGAGCAGTACTTC.

This clonotype was seen at least ten times. The rearrangement links TRBV6-1 to TRBJ2-2; D gene unclear. Germline CDR1 is MNHNS and CDR2 is SASEGT. This CDR3 region has 13 residues. Trimming took 6 bases from V and 6 from J, leaving 11 bases between them. DNA of the CDR3: TGTGCCAGCAGCATTACAAGGGCCGGGGAGCTGTTTTTT. Translation: CASSITRAGELFF.

The CDR3 DNA is TGCGCCAGCAGCCAAGAGGGGGGACGCGGGGATGGCACAGATACGCAGTATTTT. This codes for CASSQEGGRGDGTDTQYF. The chain employs TRBV5-1 and TRBJ2-3; tentatively, D is TRBD1 or TRBD2 (6 bases each). Per the germline V gene, CDR1 is SGHRS and CDR2 is YFSETQ. V was pared by 4 bases and J by 1 base, with 22 bases between. CDR3 length: 18 amino acids.

This clonotype appeared a few times. One end of the junction varies from germline; a read error may be responsible. The chain joins TRBV7-6 to TRBJ2-5; a possible D gene is TRBD2 (5 bases). CDR1 is SGHVS, CDR2 FNYEAQ, per germline. The CDR3 consists of 14 residues. The CDR3 DNA reads as TGTGCTAGCAGCGAGCTGGGGAGTCAAGAGACCCAGTACTTC. Translation: CASSELGSQETQYF.

This clonotype was seen only a few times. The chain recombines TRBV20-1 with TRBJ2-5; D is undetermined. Trimming took off 0 bases at V and 1 base at J, with 9 bases between the two ends. This CDR3 is built from 14 residues. Germline V gene lookup returns CDR1 DFQATT and CDR2 SNEGSKA (reference sequence). In DNA form, the CDR3 reads TGCAGTGCTAGAGATGAATTAGCCCAAGAGACCCAGTACTTC. It codes for CSARDELAQETQYF.

The V gene is TRBV7-6, the J gene TRBJ1-2; weak D call: TRBD1 (5 bases). Germline V CDR1 and CDR2: SGHVS, FNYEAQ. The CDR3 covers 16 residues. The ends were cut back, 5 bases at V and 1 base at J, with 17 bases in the middle. This CDR3 is CASSPRGSRYNYGYTF. The CDR3 nucleotides are TGTGCCAGCAGCCCCCGGGGCAGCCGATATAACTATGGCTACACCTTC.

This clonotype was detected ten times or more. CDR3 amino acids: CASSIGSANYGYTF. In DNA, the CDR3 is TGTGCCAGTAGTATCGGGTCAGCTAACTATGGCTACACCTTC. The rearrangement links TRBV19 to TRBJ1-2; no clear D. The CDR3 consists of 14 residues. The germline V gene has CDR1 LNHDA and CDR2 SQIVND (reference sequence). V was shortened by 3 bases and J by 0 bases, with 8 bases between the two germline ends.